This T cell receptor (beta chain) was identified during a study of cytomegalovirus exposure and HLA in healthy donors. It was with 60 Vbeta and 13 Jbeta primers that the PCR ran. Using immunoSEQ multiplex PCR, the repertoire was profiled, and TCRdb retains in-frame clones only, with some absent. The table has 120,000 to 150,000 clones, about 80% seen once; the top ten hold around 3.6%. Source material: PBMCs. The clonotype originates from a man aged 18 to 29 in good health and CMV-seronegative.

The CDR3: CASSLGTGGGETQYF. As DNA, the CDR3 is TGTGCCAGCAGCTTAGGTACAGGGGGTGGGGAGACCCAGTACTTC. This chain links TRBV7-2 with TRBJ2-5; TRBD1 matches at 8 bases. CDR3 length: 15 amino acids. CDR1 and CDR2 (germline): SGHTA, FQGNSA. V gave up 1 base and J gave up 5 bases; unmatched junction bases: 6.